This T cell receptor beta chain was identified during a study of T cell responses to AZD1222 COVID-19 vaccine. The V and J ends lost 0 bases and 2 bases respectively, with 8 bases between them. Looked up from germline, CDR1 is MNHEY and CDR2 is SVGAGI. The CDR3 sequence is 14 residues long. This table comes from immunoSEQ multiplex PCR, and its TCRdb copy is limited to in-frame clones, with some not included. The profile shows about 99,000 clones, approximately 90% of them singletons. Specimen: peripheral blood, collected on day 0 of AZD1222 vaccination. The receptor comes from an adult in good health. V and J are TRBV6-5 and TRBJ2-7, with D hard to call. CDR3 region: CASSYSIGPYEQYF. Here the CDR3 DNA reads TGTGCCAGCAGTTACTCGATAGGGCCCTACGAGCAGTACTTC.